The following is a T cell receptor (beta chain) sequence with its context. RNA transcripts yielded amplified TCR beta CDR3 regions. Researchers ran a first-round RT-PCR on the TCR CDR3 using the HTBI primer set. TCRdb processed the multiplex PCR reads anew with MiXCR; each CDR3 protein has one entry. The sample consists of hundreds of thousands of distinct CDR3 sequences, 13% to 15% of them appearing once. The germline V gene has CDR1 MDHEN and CDR2 SYDVKM. The CDR3 consists of 17 residues. The V and J ends lost 5 bases and 3 bases respectively, with 19 bases between them. The source of the sample is a study of T cells in Graves' hyperthyroidism and ophthalmopathy.

The sample consisted of blood. The V and J genes are TRBV28 and TRBJ2-2, with D possibly TRBD2 on 5 matching bases. This sequence was found in a woman in her late teens or twenties with Graves' hyperthyroidism. In DNA form, the CDR3 reads TGTGCCAGCAGTCCGCCGTCCTATTGGCGGGACACCGGGGAGCTGTTTTTT. Residues: CASSPPSYWRDTGELFF.